This is a list of T cell receptor beta chains from one sample in a study of T cell responses to AZD1222 COVID-19 vaccine. Only in-frame clones appear in the TCRdb table, and some are missing; sequencing was by immunoSEQ multiplex PCR. Among around 85,000 clones listed, roughly 90% were seen once. Sequenced here: peripheral blood, sampled 28 days after the second AZD1222 dose. These TCRs come from an adult who received the AZD1222 COVID-19 vaccine. CDR3s leave out the opening cysteine and the closing phenylalanine or tryptophan. Each record gives: V gene, clone size, CDR3 protein. Only some rows state a clone size, as once, few, many or a class for expanded clones.

TRBV7-2	.	ASSANPGPGNIQY
TRBV7-2	.	ASSLDGGEYSPLH
TRBV5-1	.	ASSLYGELF
TRBV28	.	ASAKGGQGIDTQY
TRBV19	.	ASKFGTGVSNQPQH
TRBV6-5	.	ASTQKSPGYGYT
TRBV28	.	ASRTRYSLPRTGDNSPLH
TRBV19	.	ASSIGGLNTEAF
TRBV9	.	ASSVGERGGLGEQF
TRBV12-3/TRBV12-4	.	ASSLGGGYEQY
TRBV12-3/TRBV12-4	.	ASSTSPETQY
TRBV7-9	.	ASSSPLAGAGDTQY
TRBV2	.	ASLRRRAGGPQGTGELF
TRBV6-5	.	ASSPGSLSNQPQH
TRBV21-1	.	ASSKGGTDINTEAF
TRBV28	.	ASSSQGGSNQPQH
TRBV9	.	ASSSSSGASYEQY
TRBV19	once	ASSIGVAGAEGDTQY
TRBV19	.	ASSEDSYTDTQY
TRBV29-1	.	SVASGGANEQF
TRBV6-2/TRBV6-3	.	ASSYRGAGAFYEQY
TRBV6-5	.	ASSLGQGRTGELF
TRBV28	.	ASSLIDPGQGRLNYGYT
TRBV18	.	ASSPTGTAYEQY
TRBV29-1	.	SVGEGALGYT
TRBV28	.	ASLTKQGEDEAF
TRBV4-1	.	ASRWTDTQY
TRBV3-1/TRBV3-2	.	ASSQGPDSGNTIY
TRBV7-9	.	ASSPDGANQPQH
TRBV7-2	.	ASSLSAVTNEKLF
TRBV20-1	.	SASYRTGTYEQY
TRBV5-4	.	ASSLGRGAYPGELF